The rows below give T cell receptor beta chains drawn from one sample of a study of blood T cell repertoires in COVID-19. Measured with immunoSEQ multiplex PCR; TCRdb has only the in-frame clones, and not every one. In the table there are 300,000 to 400,000 clones, 85% to 90% of which are singletons. Sequenced: PBMCs or T cells enriched from blood (not recorded which). These TCRs come from a man aged 18-30 years who had recovered from COVID-19. Each CDR3 is given with its conserved first and last residue. D genes are given only for firm matches. For some rows the clone size is stated as once, few or many, or as a class when expanded; others skip it.

V gene,D gene,J gene,clone size,CDR3 protein,CDR3 DNA
TRBV6-2/TRBV6-3,NA,TRBJ1-5,once,CASSYRGSNQPQHF,TGTGCCAGCAGTTACCGGGGTTCCAATCAGCCCCAGCATTTT
TRBV7-9,NA,TRBJ1-1,NA,CASSFYMQAEAFF,TGTGCCAGCAGCTTCTATATGCAGGCTGAAGCTTTCTTT
TRBV3-1/TRBV3-2,NA,TRBJ1-6,few,CASSPGDIKGSPLHF,TGTGCCAGCAGCCCAGGGGACATAAAGGGTTCACCCCTCCACTTT
TRBV19,TRBD2,TRBJ2-3,NA,CASRTGGAYTDTQYF,TGTGCCAGCCGAACGGGGGGGGCGTACACAGATACGCAGTATTTT
TRBV5-4,TRBD2,TRBJ2-5,NA,CASSPGLAAPETQYF,TGTGCCAGCAGTCCGGGACTAGCAGCCCCAGAGACCCAGTACTTC
TRBV6-5,TRBD1,TRBJ2-7,NA,CASTTDRAYEQYF,TGTGCCAGCACCACGGACAGGGCCTACGAGCAGTACTTC
TRBV4-3,TRBD1,TRBJ1-5,NA,CASSQDRGAQPQHF,TGCGCCAGCAGCCAAGACAGGGGGGCTCAGCCCCAGCATTTT
TRBV4-2,NA,TRBJ2-1,NA,CASSQEAVLANEQFF,TGTGCCAGCAGCCAAGAAGCAGTGCTAGCCAATGAGCAGTTCTTC
TRBV6-5,NA,TRBJ1-4,once,CASSRYRETNEKLFF,TGTGCCAGCAGTCGGTACAGGGAAACTAATGAAAAACTGTTTTTT
TRBV19,NA,TRBJ2-1,NA,CASSIVPHTDSSCEQFF,TGTGCCAGTAGTATTGTCCCTCACACCGACAGTTCTTGCGAGCAGTTCTTC
TRBV3-1/TRBV3-2,NA,TRBJ2-2,once,CASSQPGDTGELFF,TGTGCCAGCAGCCAACCCGGGGACACCGGGGAGCTGTTTTTT
TRBV11-3,NA,TRBJ1-1,NA,CASSPGGSRSEAFF,TGTGCCAGCAGCCCCGGGGGGTCCCGATCTGAAGCTTTCTTT
TRBV29-1,NA,TRBJ1-2,once,CSATFLRTGNYGYTF,TGCAGCGCCACTTTCCTACGTACAGGAAACTATGGCTACACCTTC
TRBV19,NA,TRBJ1-1,NA,CASNKGREVEAFF,TGTGCCAGTAACAAGGGGAGGGAGGTCGAAGCTTTCTTT
TRBV2,TRBD1,TRBJ2-7,NA,CASRTQGSEQYF,TGTGCCAGCAGGACACAGGGGTCCGAGCAGTACTTC
TRBV5-1,TRBD1,TRBJ1-1,NA,CASSPGVQGDTEAFF,TGCGCCAGCAGCCCTGGGGTACAGGGGGACACTGAAGCTTTCTTT
TRBV3-1/TRBV3-2,NA,TRBJ1-6,NA,CASSQEAGGGYSPLHF,TGTGCCAGCAGCCAAGAAGCCGGGGGTGGCTATTCACCCCTCCACTTT
TRBV6-2/TRBV6-3,NA,TRBJ2-7,NA,CASSRGQPYEQYF,TGTGCCAGCAGCAGAGGACAGCCCTACGAGCAGTACTTC
TRBV10-1,NA,TRBJ1-3,NA,CASSDTVEGNTIYF,TGCGCCAGCAGTGATACGGTGGAGGGAAACACCATATATTTT
TRBV28,NA,TRBJ2-3,NA,CASSLSGSRDTQYF,TGTGCCAGCAGTTTATCCGGGAGTAGAGATACGCAGTATTTT
TRBV19,NA,TRBJ1-5,NA,CASKNRVSNQPQHF,TGTGCCAGTAAGAACAGGGTTAGCAATCAGCCCCAGCATTTT
TRBV10-3,NA,TRBJ2-3,NA,CAISEFSQGGSTDTQYF,TGTGCCATCAGTGAGTTTTCTCAGGGGGGTAGCACAGATACGCAGTATTTT
TRBV5-1,NA,TRBJ1-2,NA,CASSSPTTGHEDGYTF,TGCGCCAGCAGCTCCCCGACCACAGGGCACGAAGATGGCTACACCTTC
TRBV5-1,TRBD2,TRBJ2-5,NA,CASSPYPAGDSETQYF,TGCGCCAGCAGCCCCTACCCAGCGGGAGACTCGGAGACCCAGTACTTC
TRBV9,TRBD1,TRBJ1-4,NA,CASSVDGTDEKLFF,TGTGCCAGCAGCGTCGACGGGACAGACGAAAAACTGTTTTTT
TRBV5-4,TRBD1,TRBJ1-1,NA,CASRGQGRGTEAFF,TGTGCCAGCAGGGGACAGGGGAGGGGGACTGAAGCTTTCTTT
TRBV19,NA,TRBJ1-1,NA,CATKERGIWTEAFF,TGTGCCACCAAGGAGCGGGGGATATGGACTGAAGCTTTCTTT
TRBV19,NA,TRBJ1-2,NA,CASRTTGSYGYTF,TGTGCCAGTAGAACGACAGGTAGTTATGGCTACACCTTC
TRBV30,NA,TRBJ1-1,NA,CASLRGGAVEDTEAFF,TGTGCCTCCCTTAGGGGGGGGGCGGTGGAGGACACTGAAGCTTTCTTT
TRBV18,NA,TRBJ1-6,NA,CASSPPVANSPLHF,TGTGCCAGCTCACCACCGGTGGCTAATTCACCCCTCCACTTT
TRBV7-9,NA,TRBJ1-1,NA,CASSLEERKAFF,TGTGCCAGCAGCTTAGAGGAGAGGAAAGCTTTCTTT
TRBV4-3,TRBD1,TRBJ1-2,NA,CASSQDLQGPYGYTF,TGCGCCAGCAGCCAGGATTTACAGGGGCCCTATGGCTACACCTTC
TRBV12-3/TRBV12-4,NA,TRBJ1-2,NA,CASSLYYQNGYTF,TGTGCCAGCAGTTTATATTACCAGAACGGCTACACCTTC
TRBV24-1,NA,TRBJ1-2,NA,CATRRAGPNYGYTF,TGTGCCACCCGGAGGGCAGGTCCTAACTATGGCTACACCTTC
TRBV15,TRBD1,TRBJ2-7,NA,CATSLTTGQDIYEQYF,TGTGCCACCAGCCTGACCACGGGACAGGACATATACGAGCAGTACTTC
TRBV7-2,NA,TRBJ2-5,few,CASSLGTYGETQYF,TGTGCCAGCAGCCTAGGGACATATGGAGAGACCCAGTACTTC
TRBV5-4,NA,TRBJ1-4,NA,CASSWSTGQKLFF,TGTGCCAGCAGCTGGTCTACAGGGCAAAAACTGTTTTTT